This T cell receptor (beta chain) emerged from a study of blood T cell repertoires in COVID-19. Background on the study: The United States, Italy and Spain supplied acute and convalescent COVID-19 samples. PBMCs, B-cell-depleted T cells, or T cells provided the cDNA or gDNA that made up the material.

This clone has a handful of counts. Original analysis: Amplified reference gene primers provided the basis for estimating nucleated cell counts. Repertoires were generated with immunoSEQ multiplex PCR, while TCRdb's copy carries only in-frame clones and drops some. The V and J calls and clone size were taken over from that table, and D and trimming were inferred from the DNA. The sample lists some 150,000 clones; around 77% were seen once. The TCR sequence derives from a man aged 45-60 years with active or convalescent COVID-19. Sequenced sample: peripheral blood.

The CDR3 spells CASSQALAGFYEQYF. The CDR3, as DNA: TGCGCCAGCAGCCAAGCTCTAGCTGGGTTCTACGAGCAGTACTTC. This chain joins TRBV4-1 and TRBJ2-7, with D perhaps TRBD2 (5 bases). This CDR3 is 15 amino acids long. Per the germline V gene, CDR1 is MGHRA and CDR2 is YSYEKL. Trimming pared 1 base from V and 3 bases from J, leaving 13 bases between.